Presented here are 9 T cell receptor beta chains from one specimen sequenced in a study of Ad26.COV2.S vaccination and SARS-CoV-2 variants. Clones were sequenced by immunoSEQ multiplex PCR, and TCRdb holds only the in-frame ones, with some missing. The table has approximately 480,000 clones, around nine tenths seen once. Documented treatment: over 15 received Ad26.COV2.S at low or high dose, single or two shots; roughly five received placebo; per-sample allocation not given. Samples analyzed were those drawn on day 63 after the first vaccine or placebo injection. The sequencing here drew on peripheral blood, taken in a trial of Ad26.COV2.S vaccine versus placebo. The receptors come from a person aged 18-65 years who received the Ad26.COV2.S COVID-19 vaccine or a placebo.

CDR3 DNA sequence: TGTGCCACCAGCGTCCGGACAGGGGGGCTTATCCAAGAGACCCAGTACTTC. Translation gives CATSVRTGGLIQETQYF. The V call is TRBV15, the J call TRBJ2-5; 10 positions match TRBD1. Germline CDR1 is LNHNV and CDR2 is YYDKDF (reference sequence). V lost 5 bases, J lost 1 base, and 10 bases stayed unmatched. This CDR3 has 17 residues.

The V call is TRBV9, the J call TRBJ2-7; no definite D call. V was clipped by 4 bases and J by 6 bases, with 14 bases between them. The CDR3 loop spans 13 amino acids. The germline CDR1 and CDR2 sequences are SGDLS and YYNGEE. The CDR3 coding sequence is TGTGCCAGCAGCCCCACCTTGGGGTCCGAGCAGTACTTC. Its protein is CASSPTLGSEQYF.

Notes on this clone: Different DNA sequences within this sample yield the same CDR3. This rearrangement joins TRBV7-9 to TRBJ2-3; D could derive from TRBD1 or TRBD2 (5 bases each). Trimming took 1 base from V and 4 from J, leaving 9 bases between them. CDR1 and CDR2 (germline): SEHNR, FQNEAQ (reference sequence). This CDR3 comprises 14 residues. The CDR3 sequence: CASSLGGSSDTQYF. Written as DNA, the CDR3 is TGTGCCAGCAGCTTAGGGGGGAGCTCAGATACGCAGTATTTT.

This rearrangement joins TRBV7-9 to TRBJ2-7, with 10 nucleotides matching TRBD2. Per germline, CDR1 SEHNR and CDR2 FQNEAQ (reference sequence). CDR3 length equals 17 residues. V gave up 2 bases and J gave up 3 bases; unmatched junction bases: 10. CDR3 loop: CASSLSSGSRYVYEQYF. For the CDR3, the DNA is TGTGCCAGCAGCTTATCTAGCGGGAGTCGGTATGTCTACGAGCAGTACTTC.

This chain joins TRBV9 and TRBJ1-5; no clear D. This CDR3 region has 13 residues. CDR1 SGDLS and CDR2 YYNGEE come from the germline V gene. Deletions cut 0 bases from V and 6 bases from J, with 7 bases between. The CDR3 DNA sequence: TGTGCCAGCAGCGTAGGTGGACTTCAGCCCCAGCATTTT. Residues: CASSVGGLQPQHF.

V gene TRBV7-9 combines with J gene TRBJ1-6; tentatively, D is TRBD1 (6 bases). Trimming cost V 0 bases and J 7 bases, with 10 bases left between them. CDR3 length: 15 residues. Germline CDR1 and CDR2: SEHNR and FQNEAQ (reference sequence). CDR3 DNA sequence: TGTGCCAGCAGCTTAGCGCAGGGGCTCAATTCACCCCTCCACTTT. This translates into CASSLAQGLNSPLHF.

The chain recombines TRBV18 with TRBJ2-7, with D uncertain. Trimming removed 3 bases at V and 7 bases at J, with 19 bases between. The CDR3 totals 15 residues. Germline CDR1 is KGHSH and CDR2 is LQKENI. CDR3 in DNA: TGTGCCAGCTCACCTTCTTTCCTTGGGTCGGAAGAGCAGTACTTC. Its protein is CASSPSFLGSEEQYF.

This clone was detected only once. The rearrangement uses TRBV6-1 and TRBJ1-6, with a weak D call TRBD1 (5 bases). Germline CDR1 and CDR2: MNHNS and SASEGT. The CDR3 runs to 15 residues. V was pared by 3 bases and J by 5 bases, with 11 bases between. For the CDR3, the DNA is TGTGCCAGCAGTGAGTCAGGGTCTAATAATTCACCCCTCCACTTT. This encodes CASSESGSNNSPLHF.

J is TRBJ2-3 and V is TRBV9, with 8 bases identical to TRBD1. The CDR3 covers 16 residues. V trimming: 3 bases; J trimming: 6 bases; junction bases outside the gene matches: 12. Germline CDR1 reads SGDLS; CDR2 reads YYNGEE. The DNA for the CDR3 is TGTGCCAGCAGCGCCCCTCAGACAGGGGTTGGCGATACGCAGTATTTT. Translating gives CASSAPQTGVGDTQYF.